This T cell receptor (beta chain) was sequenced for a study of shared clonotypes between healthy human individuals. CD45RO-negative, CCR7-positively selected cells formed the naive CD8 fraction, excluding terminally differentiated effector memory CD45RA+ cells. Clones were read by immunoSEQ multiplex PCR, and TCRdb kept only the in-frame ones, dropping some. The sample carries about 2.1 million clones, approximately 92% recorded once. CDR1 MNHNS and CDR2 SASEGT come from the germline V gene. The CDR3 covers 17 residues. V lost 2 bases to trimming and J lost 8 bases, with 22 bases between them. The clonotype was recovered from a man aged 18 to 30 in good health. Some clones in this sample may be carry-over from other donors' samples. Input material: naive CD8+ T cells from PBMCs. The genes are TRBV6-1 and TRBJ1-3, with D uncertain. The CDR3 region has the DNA TGTGCCAGCAGTGAACAGAATCCCCCTCGTACGGTCGACACCATATATTTT. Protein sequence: CASSEQNPPRTVDTIYF.